Listed here are 9 T cell receptor beta chains from one sample, sequenced in a study of identical twins. TCRdb re-analysed the 5' RACE reads in MiXCR, keeping a single row per CDR3 protein. The sample yields about 450,000 distinct CDR3 sequences, around 18% seen once. Sequencing input: naive T cells sorted from blood. These receptors all stem from a man aged 45-60 years in good health.

CDR3 DNA: TGCAGTGCTAGAGTCCGACTAGCGGGATCCCAGTACTTC. This translates into CSARVRLAGSQYF. The chain has TRBV20-1 and TRBJ2-5; 11 nucleotides match TRBD2. Germline V CDR1 and CDR2: DFQATT, SNEGSKA (reference sequence). The ends lost 1 base at V and 9 bases at J; junction bases unmatched: 4. The CDR3 length is 13 residues.

The chain is built from TRBV12-3 or TRBV12-4 and TRBJ2-7, with 9 bases aligning to TRBD2. The junction had 8 bases not matched to a gene; V was cut back by 5 bases and J by 0 bases. There are 16 residues in the CDR3. CDR3 coding DNA: TGTGCCAGCAGTCGCCTGACTAGCGGATACTCCTACGAGCAGTACTTC. Translated: CASSRLTSGYSYEQYF.

In this sample, this clonotype turned up a few times. The genes are TRBV5-1 and TRBJ2-5, with 7 bases matching TRBD2. The CDR3 runs to 15 residues. V gave up 0 bases and J gave up 2 bases; unmatched junction bases: 4. The germline gives CDR1 SGHRS, CDR2 YFSETQ. Here the CDR3 DNA reads TGCGCCAGCAGCTTGGGGAGCGGGGCTCAAGAGACCCAGTACTTC. It yields the protein CASSLGSGAQETQYF.

In its sample, this clonotype was seen many times. The V gene is TRBV5-6, the J gene TRBJ2-1, with unresolved D. Between the trimmed V and J ends, which lost 0 bases and 8 bases, there was a span of 6 bases. CDR1 is SGHDT and CDR2 is YYEEEE in the germline V gene. The CDR3 is made up of 12 amino acids. CDR3: CASSLERDEQFF. CDR3 nucleotides: TGTGCCAGCAGCTTGGAAAGGGATGAGCAGTTCTTC.

This sequence joins TRBV20-1 and TRBJ1-2; 9 positions agree with TRBD1. Germline assignment: CDR1 DFQATT and CDR2 SNEGSKA (reference sequence). With V trimmed by 8 bases and J by 0 bases, 7 bases remained unmatched. This CDR3 is built from 14 residues. The CDR3 sequence: CSSLTGGSNYGYTF. Here the CDR3 DNA reads TGCAGTTCATTGACAGGGGGTTCTAACTATGGCTACACCTTC.

The sample holds many counts of this clonotype. This chain links TRBV11-2 with TRBJ2-1; no definite D call. The CDR3 runs 15 residues. The V end lost 0 bases, the J end lost 1 base, and 7 bases lay between the germline ends. CDR1 is SGHAT and CDR2 is FQNNGV in the germline V gene. As DNA, the CDR3 is TGTGCCAGCAGCTTAGAATCCAAGTCCTACAATGAGCAGTTCTTC. Residues: CASSLESKSYNEQFF.

This clonotype was observed a handful of times. The chain couples TRBV9 to TRBJ2-3; D could derive from TRBD1 or TRBD2 (6 bases each). Germline lookup yields CDR1 SGDLS and CDR2 YYNGEE. The V end lost 4 bases, the J end lost 6 bases, and 12 bases lay between the germline ends. This CDR3 is 13 amino acids long. In nucleotides, the CDR3 is TGTGCCAGCAGCCAAGGGGGGCAGGATACGCAGTATTTT. Amino acid sequence: CASSQGGQDTQYF.

Many counts were recorded for this clonotype. The chain recombines TRBV29-1 with TRBJ2-5, with TRBD2 matching over 8 bases. CDR1 is SQVTM, CDR2 ANQGSEA, per germline. The V gene end was trimmed by 4 bases and the J gene end by 5 bases; junction bases not matched to a gene: 3. The CDR3 loop spans 12 amino acids. The CDR3 sequence: CSVVRGAETQYF. Written as DNA, the CDR3 is TGCAGCGTTGTGCGGGGGGCTGAGACCCAGTACTTC.

In its sample, this clonotype was seen a few times. The gene calls are TRBV2 and TRBJ2-7; TRBD1 aligns across 9 bases. CDR1 is SNHLY and CDR2 is FYNNEI in the germline V gene. The CDR3 spans 15 residues. Trimming at V came to 7 bases and at J to 0 bases, leaving 7 bases not matched to a gene. The CDR3 sequence is CASTTPGQGSYEQYF. The DNA for the CDR3 is TGTGCCAGCACCACCCCGGGACAGGGCTCCTACGAGCAGTACTTC.